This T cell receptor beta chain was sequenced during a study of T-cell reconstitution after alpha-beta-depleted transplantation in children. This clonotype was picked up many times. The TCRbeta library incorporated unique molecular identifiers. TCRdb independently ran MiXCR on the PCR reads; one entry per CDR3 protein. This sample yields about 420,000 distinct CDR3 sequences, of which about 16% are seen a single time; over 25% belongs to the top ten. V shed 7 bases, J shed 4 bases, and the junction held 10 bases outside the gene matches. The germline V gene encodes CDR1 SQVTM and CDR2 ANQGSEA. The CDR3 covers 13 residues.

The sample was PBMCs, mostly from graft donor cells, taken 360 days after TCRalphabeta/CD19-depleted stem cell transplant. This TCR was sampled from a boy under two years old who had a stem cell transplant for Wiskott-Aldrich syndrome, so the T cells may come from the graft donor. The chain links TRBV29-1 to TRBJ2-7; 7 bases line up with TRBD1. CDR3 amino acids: CSAETGNRYEQYF. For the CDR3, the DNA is TGCAGCGCGGAGACAGGGAATCGGTACGAGCAGTACTTC.